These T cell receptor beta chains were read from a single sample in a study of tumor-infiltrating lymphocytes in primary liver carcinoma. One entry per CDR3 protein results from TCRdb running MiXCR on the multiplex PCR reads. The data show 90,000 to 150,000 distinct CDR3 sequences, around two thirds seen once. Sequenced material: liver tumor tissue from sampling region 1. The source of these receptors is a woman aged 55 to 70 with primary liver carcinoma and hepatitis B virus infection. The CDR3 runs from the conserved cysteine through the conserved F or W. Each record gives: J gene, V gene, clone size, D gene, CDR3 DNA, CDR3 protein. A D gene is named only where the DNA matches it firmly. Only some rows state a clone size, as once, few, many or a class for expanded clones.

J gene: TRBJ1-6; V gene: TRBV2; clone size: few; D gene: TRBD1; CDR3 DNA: TGTGCCAGACAGACAGGGGGTGATTCACCCCTCCACTTT; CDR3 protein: CARQTGGDSPLHF
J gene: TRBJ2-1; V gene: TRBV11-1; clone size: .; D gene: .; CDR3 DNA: TGTGCCAGCAGCTCTCCGGGCGATGGTGAGCAGTTCTTC; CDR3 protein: CASSSPGDGEQFF
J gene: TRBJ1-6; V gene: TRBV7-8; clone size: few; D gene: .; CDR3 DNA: TGTGCCAGCAGCTTCGGGGAAGCTGATTCACCCCTCCACTTT; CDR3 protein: CASSFGEADSPLHF
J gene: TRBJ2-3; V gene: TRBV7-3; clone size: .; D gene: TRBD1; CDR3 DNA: TGTGCCAGCAGCTTCCCGACAGGGGGAGGGAGCACAGATACGCAGTATTTT; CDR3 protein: CASSFPTGGGSTDTQYF
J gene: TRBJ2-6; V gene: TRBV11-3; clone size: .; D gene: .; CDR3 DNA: TGTGCCAGCAGCTTAGATTCCAGGGCTGGGGTCAACGTCCTGGCTTTC; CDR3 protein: CASSLDSRAGVNVLAF
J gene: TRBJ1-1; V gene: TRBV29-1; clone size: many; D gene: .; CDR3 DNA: TGCAGCGTTGCTGAAGCTCGGCAGAACACTGAAGCTTTCTTT; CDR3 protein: CSVAEARQNTEAFF
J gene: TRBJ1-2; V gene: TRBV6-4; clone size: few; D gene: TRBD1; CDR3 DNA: TGTGCCAGCAGAGCGGGACAGGGATCGACCTATGGCTACACCTTC; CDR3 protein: CASRAGQGSTYGYTF
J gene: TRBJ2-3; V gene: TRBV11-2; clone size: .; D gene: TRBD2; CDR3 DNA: TGTGCCAGCAGCAACCGGACTAGTACAGATACGCAGTATTTT; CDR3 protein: CASSNRTSTDTQYF
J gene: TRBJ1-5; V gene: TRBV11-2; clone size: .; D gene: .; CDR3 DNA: TGTGCCAGCAGCGTCCCGATGGGAGGAGATCAGCCCCATCATTTT; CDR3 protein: CASSVPMGGDQPHHF
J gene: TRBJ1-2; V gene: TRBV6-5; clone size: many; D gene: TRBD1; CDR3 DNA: TGTGCCAGCAGTTCAACCGGGACAGGGGCTAACTATGGCTACACCTTC; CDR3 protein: CASSSTGTGANYGYTF